Presented here are 2 T cell receptor beta chains from one specimen sequenced in a study of T-cell reconstitution after alpha-beta-depleted transplantation in children. As it was prepared, the TCRbeta library received unique molecular identifiers. TCRdb re-called the PCR reads through MiXCR, storing one row per CDR3 protein. The sample yields approximately 200,000 distinct CDR3 sequences, roughly 15% seen once. Specimen: PBMCs from the stem cell graft donor, collected from the stem cell graft. These receptors all come from a human donor who donated a stem cell graft to a child with acute lymphoblastic leukemia.

The sample holds many counts of this clonotype. The DNA of the CDR3 is TGCAGCGTTAACAGGGTAGGGGGTGAAAAACTGTTTTTT. Residues: CSVNRVGGEKLFF. The chain recombines TRBV29-1 with TRBJ1-4, with D possibly being TRBD1 (6 bases). Germline V CDR1 and CDR2: SQVTM, ANQGSEA. V was pared by 5 bases and J by 7 bases, with 14 bases between. The CDR3 has 13 residues.

This clonotype was seen ten or more times. V gene TRBV6-1 combines with J gene TRBJ2-3, with D uncertain. Germline values: CDR1 MNHNS, CDR2 SASEGT. Between the trimmed V and J ends, which lost 8 bases and 2 bases, there was a span of 14 bases. The CDR3 length is 14 residues. The CDR3 region has the DNA TGTGCCAGCGGGTTATTGCGGTACACAGATACGCAGTATTTT. Protein: CASGLLRYTDTQYF.